The clone carrying this T cell receptor beta chain was seen at least ten times. Its target is not known. Trimming removed 3 bases from V and 2 bases from J, with 7 bases in between. CDR1 and CDR2 from the germline V gene are SGHTA and FQGNSA. This CDR3 region has 13 residues. The data were taken from a study of regulatory T cells in long-lasting Graves disease. Background on the study: A definition of persistent Graves' disease required over 5 years of antithyroid drugs plus positive TSH receptor antibodies. Points from the study as a whole: Newly diagnosed Graves' patients exceeded persistent ones in TCR diversity. It was in persistent disease that TRBV28, TRBJ1-2 and TRBJ2-5 were favored.

Time point defined: persistent/refractory GD, antithyroid drugs over 5 years with positive TRAb. RNA extracted from PBMCs served as the sequencing template. To make TCR beta libraries, researchers used iRepertoire HTBI primers and Arm-PCR of CDR3 regions. TCRdb reanalysed the multiplex PCR reads using MiXCR and keeps one entry per CDR3 protein. The table records fewer than 400,000 distinct CDR3 sequences, roughly a fifth of them present only once. The sequences come from peripheral blood mononuclear cells (PBMCs), collected when the disease was refractory, from a patient treated with antithyroid drugs. The rearrangement links TRBV7-2 to TRBJ2-5; D is unresolved. The sequence was obtained from a female donor with Graves disease. This chain's CDR3 is CASSFSAQETQYF. CDR3 sequence (DNA): TGTGCCAGCAGCTTCTCGGCTCAAGAGACCCAGTACTTC.